This T cell receptor (beta chain) was sequenced in a study of blood T cell repertoires in COVID-19. Looking at the study overall: COVID-19 samples, acute and convalescent, were from the United States, Italy and Spain. PBMCs, B-cell-depleted T cells, or T cells were the source of the cDNA or gDNA that made up the material.

As originally analysed: Amplified reference gene primers provided the basis for estimating nucleated cell counts. TCRdb's copy holds only in-frame clones and misses some; the assay was immunoSEQ multiplex PCR. V, J and clone size are taken as reported in that table, and D and trimming were inferred from the DNA itself. The sample yields just over 25,000 clones, 85% to 90% seen once. The CDR3 length is 14 residues. V lost 9 bases to trimming and J lost 1 base; unmatched junction nucleotides: 6. The germline V gene encodes CDR1 LGHDT and CDR2 YNNKEL (reference sequence). The sequence was obtained from an older man with acute or convalescent COVID-19. Material for sequencing was peripheral blood. V gene TRBV3-1 (or the pseudogene TRBV3-2) combines with J gene TRBJ1-1; TRBD1 agrees at 9 bases. CDR3 in DNA: TGTGCCAGTGCACAGGGGGCTCAGAACACTGAAGCTTTCTTT. This sequence encodes CASAQGAQNTEAFF.